One and the same sample provided the 27 T cell receptor beta chains below, sequenced in a study of blood T cell repertoires in COVID-19. Clones were sequenced by immunoSEQ multiplex PCR, and TCRdb holds only the in-frame ones, with some missing. Here the sample spans approximately 86,000 clones, around four fifths being singletons. Sequencing was carried out using peripheral blood. The source is a man aged 50 to 60 with acute or convalescent COVID-19.

This clone was counted a few times. The rearrangement joins TRBV11-2 to TRBJ2-2; the D gene is possibly TRBD2 (5 bases). The CDR3 runs to 13 residues. Germline values: CDR1 SGHAT, CDR2 FQNNGV. V gave up 3 bases and J gave up 4 bases, with 6 bases separating them. This CDR3 reads CASSFSVTGELFF. DNA of the CDR3: TGTGCCAGCAGCTTTAGCGTCACCGGGGAGCTGTTTTTT. The whole variable domain, filled in from reference TRBV11-2 and TRBJ2-2, reads EAGVAQSPRYKIIEKRQSVAFWCNPISGHATLYWYQQILGQGPKLLIQFQNNGVVDDSQLPKDRFSAERLKGVDSTLKIQPAKLEDSAVYLCASSFSVTGELFFGEGSRLTVL.

This chain uses TRBV4-1 with TRBJ1-2; the D gene is possibly TRBD1 (6 bases). The length of the CDR3 is 18 residues. V dropped 4 bases and J dropped 7 bases, with 28 bases sitting between them. Germline loops: CDR1 MGHRA, CDR2 YSYEKL. In nucleotides, the CDR3 is TGCGCCAGCAGCCTTCGAGACCCATTAGGGGGTTCAGAATCTGGCTACACCTTC. Its protein product is CASSLRDPLGGSESGYTF.

V is TRBV6-5 and J is TRBJ2-2; 7 bases agree with TRBD1. CDR1 MNHEY and CDR2 SVGAGI come from the germline V gene. CDR3 length: 14 amino acids. Trimming took 11 bases from V and 0 from J; bases not matched to a gene: 6. The CDR3 sequence: CAVRGTANTGELFF. The DNA for the CDR3 is TGTGCCGTGAGGGGGACAGCGAACACCGGGGAGCTGTTTTTT.

Only a few counts were recorded for this clone. The chain carries TRBV7-9 and TRBJ1-2; unclear D gene. The germline V gene encodes CDR1 SEHNR and CDR2 FQNEAQ (reference sequence). CDR3 length: 13 amino acids. V was clipped by 5 bases and J by 5 bases, with 12 bases between them. CDR3 DNA sequence: TGTGCCAGCAGCAGGGAGGACTTTTATGGCTACACCTTC. It encodes CASSREDFYGYTF.

In DNA, the CDR3 is TGTGCCAGCAGACCCCGGACTAGCGGAGACAATGAGCAGTTCTTC. Its translation: CASRPRTSGDNEQFF. The chain is built from TRBV11-1 and TRBJ2-1; 10 nucleotides agree with TRBD2. From germline, CDR1 is SGHAT and CDR2 FQDESV (reference sequence). The CDR3 length is 15 residues. V was clipped by 6 bases and J by 5 bases; unmatched bases: 7.

Sample share makes this clone medium-sized. The J gene is TRBJ1-2, the V gene TRBV7-9; 9 positions match TRBD1. The CDR3 spans 14 residues. Per germline, CDR1 SEHNR and CDR2 FQNEAQ (reference sequence). Trimming at V came to 4 bases and at J to 0 bases, leaving 0 bases not matched to a gene. In nucleotides, the CDR3 is TGTGCCAGCAGCTGGACAGGGGCTAACTATGGCTACACCTTC. Encoded protein: CASSWTGANYGYTF.

In nucleotides, the CDR3 is TGTGCCAGCAGCCAAAGCGGGAGTGGTGAGCAGTACTTC. Translated, it gives CASSQSGSGEQYF. The chain employs TRBV3-1 (or the pseudogene TRBV3-2) and TRBJ2-7; TRBD2 matches 8 bases. The CDR3 is 13 amino acids. Germline CDR1 LGHDT, CDR2 YNNKEL (reference sequence). Germline trimming cut 2 bases from V and 7 bases from J; bases unmatched to any gene: 4.

The chain links TRBV5-1 to TRBJ1-5; 7 nucleotides match TRBD1. With 4 bases clipped from V and 4 bases from J, the junction kept 8 bases outside the gene matches. Per the germline V gene, CDR1 is SGHRS and CDR2 is YFSETQ. CDR3 length: 15 residues. CDR3: CASSAGDSPNQPQHF. CDR3 in DNA: TGCGCCAGCAGCGCCGGGGACAGCCCTAATCAGCCCCAGCATTTT.

V and J are TRBV6-1 and TRBJ2-3, with 7 bases identical to TRBD2. The J segment lost 5 bases and the V segment lost 3 bases, leaving 8 bases of the junction unmatched. Germline CDR1 MNHNS, CDR2 SASEGT. CDR3 length: 15 residues. In DNA form, the CDR3 reads TGTGCCAGCAGTGAGGCGGCGGGAGTGCAAGATACGCAGTATTTT. This encodes CASSEAAGVQDTQYF.

The chain joins TRBV7-9 to TRBJ1-2; 10 bases fit TRBD1. The V segment lost 1 base and the J segment 8 bases; nucleotides outside the gene matches: 7. There are 15 residues in the CDR3. CDR1 is SEHNR, CDR2 FQNEAQ, per germline (reference sequence). CDR3 DNA sequence: TGTGCCAGCAGCTTAGTTGGGACAGGGGCTGGAGGCTACACCTTC. It yields the protein CASSLVGTGAGGYTF.

The V call is TRBV5-1, the J call TRBJ2-1; D is undetermined. Germline V gives CDR1 SGHRS, CDR2 YFSETQ. V lost 1 base and J lost 2, with 7 bases in between. The CDR3 sequence is 14 residues long. CDR3 sequence: CASSLRYTYNEQFF. The CDR3 DNA reads TGCGCCAGCAGCTTGCGATACACCTACAATGAGCAGTTCTTC.

CDR3 nucleotides: TGTGCCAGCACTATGACAGGGGTCGACACTGAAGCTTTCTTT. It is translated as CASTMTGVDTEAFF. V gene TRBV6-5 combines with J gene TRBJ1-1; 8 bases match TRBD1. CDR3 length: 14 amino acids. V trimming: 7 bases; J trimming: 3 bases; junction bases outside the gene matches: 7. CDR1 and CDR2 from the germline V gene are MNHEY and SVGAGI.

The V and J genes are TRBV7-9 and TRBJ2-3; a weak D match, TRBD1 (5 bases). Germline V gene data show CDR1 as SEHNR and CDR2 as FQNEAQ (reference sequence). V was clipped by 6 bases and J by 2 bases, with 9 bases between them. The CDR3 loop spans 13 amino acids. CDR3 coding DNA: TGTGCCAGCAGGCCGACAGCCACAGATACGCAGTATTTT. This encodes CASRPTATDTQYF.

This rearrangement joins TRBV3-1 (or the pseudogene TRBV3-2) to TRBJ1-2; D uncertain. The V gene lost 0 bases and the J gene lost 9 bases, with 14 bases spanning the gap. The CDR3 has 14 amino acids. The germline V gene encodes CDR1 LGHDT and CDR2 YNNKEL (reference sequence). The CDR3 coding sequence is TGTGCCAGCAGCCAAGATACCGGAGACGTGAGCTACACCTTC. Its protein is CASSQDTGDVSYTF.

V and J are TRBV7-8 and TRBJ2-2; D is undetermined. From germline, CDR1 is SGHVS and CDR2 FQNEAQ. There are 17 residues in the CDR3. Between the trimmed V and J ends, which lost 1 base and 1 base, there was a span of 13 bases. The CDR3: CASSLGPGLRNTGELFF. The CDR3 region has the DNA TGTGCCAGCAGCTTAGGACCAGGCTTGAGGAACACCGGGGAGCTGTTTTTT.

The V and J genes are TRBV4-3 and TRBJ2-7; no reliable D call. Germline CDR1 reads LGHNA; CDR2 reads YSLEER. V lost 0 bases to trimming and J lost 4 bases, with 7 bases between them. The CDR3 runs to 13 residues. The CDR3 loop is CASSQDRRYEQYF. For the CDR3, the DNA is TGCGCCAGCAGCCAAGATCGCCGGTACGAGCAGTACTTC.

The chain links TRBV4-1 to TRBJ2-7, with 9 positions matching TRBD1. The CDR3 loop spans 14 amino acids. V lost 4 bases and J lost 4; bases outside the gene matches: 5. Germline assignment: CDR1 MGHRA and CDR2 YSYEKL. CDR3 coding DNA: TGCGCCAGCAGCCGGGACAGGGAGTATTACGAGCAGTACTTC. Residues: CASSRDREYYEQYF.

The V and J genes are TRBV10-2 and TRBJ2-1, with 8 bases identical to TRBD2. The germline gives CDR1 WSHSY, CDR2 SAAADI. V shed 8 bases, J shed 7 bases, and the junction held 13 bases outside the gene matches. The CDR3 length is 15 residues. The CDR3 here is CASCLAGGPANEQFF. The CDR3 DNA reads as TGCGCCAGCTGTCTTGCGGGGGGCCCCGCGAATGAGCAGTTCTTC.

V is TRBV11-2 and J is TRBJ1-6, with D hard to call. Germline V gene data show CDR1 as SGHAT and CDR2 as FQNNGV. V lost 6 bases to trimming and J lost 11 bases, with 11 bases between them. This CDR3 spans 12 amino acids. The CDR3 here is CASSVGSAPLHF. The CDR3 DNA is TGTGCCAGCAGTGTTGGCTCAGCACCCCTCCACTTT.

The chain is built from TRBV11-1 and TRBJ2-1; 8 bases match TRBD1. Trimming cost V 0 bases and J 8 bases; bases outside gene matches: 12. CDR3 size: 17 residues. CDR1 is SGHAT, CDR2 FQDESV, per germline (reference sequence). Written as DNA, the CDR3 is TGTGCCAGCAGCTTAGCGAGGGCAGGGGGCGGTCAAGATGAGCAGTTCTTC. This gives the protein CASSLARAGGGQDEQFF. The full variable domain, in which reference TRBV11-1 and TRBJ2-1 provide the parts outside the CDR3, is EAEVAQSPRYKITEKSQAVAFWCDPISGHATLYWYRQILGQGPELLVQFQDESVVDDSQLPKDRFSAERLKGVDSTLKIQPAELGDSAMYLCASSLARAGGGQDEQFFGPGTRLTVL.

The V call is TRBV6-6, the J call TRBJ2-7; 13 bases map to TRBD2. CDR1 is MNHNY and CDR2 is SVGAGI in the germline V gene (reference sequence). The CDR3 consists of 16 residues. The V segment lost 0 bases and the J segment 5 bases; nucleotides outside the gene matches: 4. CDR3 coding DNA: TGTGCCAGCAGTTACTCCGTACTAGCGGGAGGGGACGAGCAGTACTTC. Translating it yields CASSYSVLAGGDEQYF.

The V and J genes are TRBV29-1 and TRBJ1-4, with a tentative D call TRBD1 (5 bases). CDR1 and CDR2 from the germline V gene are SQVTM and ANQGSEA. This CDR3 has 14 residues. The germline V and J ends were trimmed by 4 bases and 10 bases, with 19 bases remaining between them. CDR3 coding DNA: TGCAGCGTTGTGGGGACTACCCCTGGGGGAAAACTGTTTTTT. Translated: CSVVGTTPGGKLFF.

V is TRBV10-2 and J is TRBJ2-7; TRBD1 matches 8 bases. The CDR3 spans 14 residues. Trimming removed 10 bases from V and 0 bases from J; junction bases left unmatched: 8. In germline, CDR1 is WSHSY, CDR2 SAAADI. The CDR3 loop is CATAGGGSSYEQYF. The CDR3 DNA follows: TGCGCCACCGCAGGGGGCGGTTCCTCCTACGAGCAGTACTTC.

The V gene is TRBV3-1 (or the pseudogene TRBV3-2), the J gene TRBJ1-1; a possible D gene is TRBD1 (6 bases). The CDR3 spans 13 residues. In germline, CDR1 is LGHDT, CDR2 YNNKEL (reference sequence). Between the trimmed V and J ends, which lost 6 bases and 6 bases, there was a span of 14 bases. CDR3 nucleotide sequence: TGTGCCAGCAGTACAGGGTTAATTGCTGAAGCTTTCTTT. It is translated as CASSTGLIAEAFF.

The chain couples TRBV5-1 to TRBJ2-7, with D maybe TRBD1 (6 bases). CDR3 length: 14 residues. V was shortened by 1 base and J by 1 base, with 9 bases between the two germline ends. Germline V gene sequence: CDR1 SGHRS, CDR2 YFSETQ. The CDR3 DNA reads TGCGCCAGCAGCTTGCAAGGACAGTCCTACGAGCAGTACTTC. As protein: CASSLQGQSYEQYF.

This chain connects TRBV6-5 to TRBJ2-1; 12 bases align to TRBD1. The CDR3 totals 14 residues. V trimming: 7 bases; J trimming: 7 bases; junction bases outside the gene matches: 5. Germline V lookup: CDR1 MNHEY, CDR2 SVGAGI. This CDR3 is CASMGTGGLNEQFF. The CDR3 region has the DNA TGTGCCAGCATGGGGACAGGGGGCTTAAATGAGCAGTTCTTC.

The gene calls are TRBV19 and TRBJ2-3, with 8 nucleotides matching TRBD2. The V and J ends lost 3 bases and 1 base, in that order; junction bases with no gene match: 6. The CDR3 loop spans 16 amino acids. Germline V gene sequence: CDR1 LNHDA, CDR2 SQIVND (reference sequence). CDR3 nucleotides: TGTGCCAGTAGTATCGGAAGCGGGGGTCGCACAGATACGCAGTATTTT. Its translation: CASSIGSGGRTDTQYF.